This is a list of T cell receptor beta chains from one sample in a study of brain T cells in children with intractable seizures. Using immunoSEQ multiplex PCR, the repertoire was profiled, and TCRdb retains in-frame clones only, with some absent. The repertoire holds some 76,000 clones, about 92% seen once, with approximately 1.4% in the top ten. The source material was peripheral blood, sampled at surgery. These receptors all stem from a boy younger than two with tuberous sclerosis and intractable seizures. The CDR3 runs from the conserved cysteine through the conserved F or W. Each record gives: D gene, V gene, clone size, J gene, CDR3 DNA, CDR3 protein. The D gene is left open where the match is weak. Clone size is not always given. Where it is, it says once, few, many or a class for expanded clones.

d_call: .
v_call: TRBV5-1
clone_size: .
j_call: TRBJ2-7
cdr3_nt: TGCGCCAGCAGCTTGGCGACAGATCCTACCTACGAGCAGTACTTC
cdr3_aa: CASSLATDPTYEQYF

d_call: .
v_call: TRBV4-1
clone_size: .
j_call: TRBJ2-5
cdr3_nt: TGCGCCAGCAGCCACACCGACGAGACCCAGTACTTC
cdr3_aa: CASSHTDETQYF

d_call: .
v_call: TRBV11-3
clone_size: .
j_call: TRBJ2-5
cdr3_nt: TGTGCCAGCAGCTTTCCCGTCATAGGCGAGACCCAGTACTTC
cdr3_aa: CASSFPVIGETQYF

d_call: .
v_call: TRBV7-2
clone_size: .
j_call: TRBJ1-1
cdr3_nt: TGTGCCAGCAGCTTAGTACTCCCGAACACTGAAGCTTTCTTT
cdr3_aa: CASSLVLPNTEAFF

d_call: TRBD1
v_call: TRBV6-5
clone_size: .
j_call: TRBJ2-1
cdr3_nt: TGTGCCAGCAGTTACGCCTGGGACAGGAGCGACGATGAGCAGTTCTTC
cdr3_aa: CASSYAWDRSDDEQFF

d_call: .
v_call: TRBV5-1
clone_size: .
j_call: TRBJ2-3
cdr3_nt: TGCGCCAGCAGCTTGGAGCTGACAGATACGCAGTATTTT
cdr3_aa: CASSLELTDTQYF

d_call: TRBD1
v_call: TRBV5-4
clone_size: .
j_call: TRBJ1-2
cdr3_nt: TGTGCCAGCAGCTGGGCCGGGACAGGGGGCGGTGGCTACACCTTC
cdr3_aa: CASSWAGTGGGGYTF

d_call: TRBD2
v_call: TRBV28
clone_size: once
j_call: TRBJ2-7
cdr3_nt: TGTGCCAGCAGGCTTGCGGGAGCCCGCTACGAGCAGTACTTC
cdr3_aa: CASRLAGARYEQYF

d_call: TRBD2
v_call: TRBV4-2
clone_size: .
j_call: TRBJ2-2
cdr3_nt: TGTGCCAGCAGCCAAGACGGACTAGCCTACACCGGGGAGCTGTTTTTT
cdr3_aa: CASSQDGLAYTGELFF

d_call: .
v_call: TRBV28
clone_size: .
j_call: TRBJ2-7
cdr3_nt: TGTGCCAGCATTTCAGACAGGATCTCCTACGAGCAGTACTTC
cdr3_aa: CASISDRISYEQYF

d_call: .
v_call: TRBV27
clone_size: once
j_call: TRBJ2-7
cdr3_nt: TGTGCCAGCAGTTTAGTGGGGGAAAGGACCTACGAGCAGTACTTC
cdr3_aa: CASSLVGERTYEQYF

d_call: .
v_call: TRBV5-8
clone_size: .
j_call: TRBJ1-1
cdr3_nt: TGTGCCAGCAGCTTGTACCCGGACGCTGAAGCTTTCTTT
cdr3_aa: CASSLYPDAEAFF

d_call: TRBD2
v_call: TRBV11-3
clone_size: .
j_call: TRBJ2-7
cdr3_nt: TGTGCCAGCATGACCGCTAGCGGGACCTACGAGCAGTACTTC
cdr3_aa: CASMTASGTYEQYF

d_call: .
v_call: TRBV10-2
clone_size: .
j_call: TRBJ1-2
cdr3_nt: TGCGCCAGCACCGAAGTCGGACACCGCTCGGATGGCTACACCTTC
cdr3_aa: CASTEVGHRSDGYTF

d_call: TRBD2
v_call: TRBV5-6
clone_size: .
j_call: TRBJ2-7
cdr3_nt: TGTGCCAGCAGCTTGGAGGGGAGGGGTTTGGACGAGCAGTACTTC
cdr3_aa: CASSLEGRGLDEQYF

d_call: .
v_call: TRBV25-1
clone_size: .
j_call: TRBJ1-6
cdr3_nt: TGTGCCAGCAGTGAATGGGACACCTATAATTCACCCCTCCACTTT
cdr3_aa: CASSEWDTYNSPLHF

d_call: .
v_call: TRBV6-5
clone_size: .
j_call: TRBJ2-7
cdr3_nt: TGTGCCAGCAGCGTGGGCAGGGAAGGCTACGAGCAGTACTTC
cdr3_aa: CASSVGREGYEQYF

d_call: .
v_call: TRBV3-1/TRBV3-2
clone_size: .
j_call: TRBJ1-2
cdr3_nt: TGTGCCAGCAGCCAAGATTGGGGTGGTAACGTCTACACCTTC
cdr3_aa: CASSQDWGGNVYTF

d_call: .
v_call: TRBV25-1
clone_size: .
j_call: TRBJ2-1
cdr3_nt: TGTGCCAGCAGTCCGAGTGAACAAGTTAGGTTCTTC
cdr3_aa: CASSPSEQVRFF

d_call: .
v_call: TRBV6-5
clone_size: .
j_call: TRBJ1-1
cdr3_nt: TGTGCCAGCAGTACTCAGGTAGTGGGCCAAGCTTTCTTT
cdr3_aa: CASSTQVVGQAFF

d_call: .
v_call: TRBV10-1
clone_size: .
j_call: TRBJ1-4
cdr3_nt: TGCGCCAGCAGTGAGCCGGACATGGAAGAAAAACTGTTTTTT
cdr3_aa: CASSEPDMEEKLFF

d_call: .
v_call: TRBV5-5
clone_size: .
j_call: TRBJ2-5
cdr3_nt: TGTGCCAGCAGCTTGGGGGTAGGGAGGGAGACCCAGTACTTC
cdr3_aa: CASSLGVGRETQYF

d_call: TRBD1
v_call: TRBV15
clone_size: .
j_call: TRBJ2-7
cdr3_nt: TGTGCCACCAGCAGAGAGGACAGGTCCTACGAGCAGTACTTC
cdr3_aa: CATSREDRSYEQYF

d_call: .
v_call: TRBV29-1
clone_size: few
j_call: TRBJ1-5
cdr3_nt: TGCAGCGTTGCGAGAGACAGAAATCAGCCCCAGCATTTT
cdr3_aa: CSVARDRNQPQHF